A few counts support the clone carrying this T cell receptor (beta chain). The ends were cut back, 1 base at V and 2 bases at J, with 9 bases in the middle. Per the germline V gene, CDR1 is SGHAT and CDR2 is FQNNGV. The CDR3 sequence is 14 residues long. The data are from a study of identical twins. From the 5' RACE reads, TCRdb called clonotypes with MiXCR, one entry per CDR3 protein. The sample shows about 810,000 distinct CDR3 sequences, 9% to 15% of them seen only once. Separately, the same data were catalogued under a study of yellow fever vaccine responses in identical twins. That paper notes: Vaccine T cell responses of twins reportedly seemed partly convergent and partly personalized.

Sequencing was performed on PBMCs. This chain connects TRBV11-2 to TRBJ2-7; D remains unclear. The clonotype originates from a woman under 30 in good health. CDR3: CASSLGWGTYEQYF. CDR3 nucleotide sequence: TGTGCCAGCAGCTTAGGTTGGGGAACCTACGAGCAGTACTTC.